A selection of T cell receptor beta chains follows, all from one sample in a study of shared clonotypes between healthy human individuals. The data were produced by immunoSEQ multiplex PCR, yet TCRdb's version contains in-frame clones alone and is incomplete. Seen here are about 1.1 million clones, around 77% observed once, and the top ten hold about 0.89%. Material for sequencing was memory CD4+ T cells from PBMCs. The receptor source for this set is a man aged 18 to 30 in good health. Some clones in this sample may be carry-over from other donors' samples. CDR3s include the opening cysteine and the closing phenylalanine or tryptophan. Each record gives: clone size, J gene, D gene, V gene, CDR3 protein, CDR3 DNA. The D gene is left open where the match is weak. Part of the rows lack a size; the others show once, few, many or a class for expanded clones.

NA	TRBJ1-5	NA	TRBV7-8	CASSRRGAGSNQPQHF	TGTGCCAGCAGCCGGAGGGGTGCGGGGAGCAATCAGCCCCAGCATTTT
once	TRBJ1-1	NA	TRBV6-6	CASSPQWGSEAFF	TGTGCCAGCAGTCCACAATGGGGGAGTGAAGCTTTCTTT
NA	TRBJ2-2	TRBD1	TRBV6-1	CASRDRGNTGELFF	TGTGCCAGCAGGGACAGGGGGAACACCGGGGAGCTGTTTTTT
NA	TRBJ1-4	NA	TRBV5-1	CASCREPTNEKLFF	TGCGCCAGCTGCAGGGAACCAACTAATGAAAAACTGTTTTTT
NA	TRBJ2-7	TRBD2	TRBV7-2	CASSFLQSGTNEQYF	TGTGCCAGCAGCTTCCTTCAGAGCGGGACGAACGAGCAGTACTTC
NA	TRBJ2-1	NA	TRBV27	CASSFLMGEQFF	TGTGCCAGCAGTTTCCTGATGGGTGAGCAGTTCTTC
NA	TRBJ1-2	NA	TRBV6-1	CASSYVQADGYTF	TGTGCCAGCAGCTACGTCCAGGCGGATGGCTACACCTTC
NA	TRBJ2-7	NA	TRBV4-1	CASSQDSRTDYFSYEQYF	TGCGCCAGCAGCCAAGATAGCCGGACAGATTACTTTTCCTACGAGCAGTACTTC
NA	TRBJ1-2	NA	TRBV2	CASSRNLGDYGYTF	TGTGCCAGCAGTAGGAACTTGGGGGACTATGGCTACACCTTC
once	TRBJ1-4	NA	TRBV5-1	CASPGGAGRATNEKLFF	TGCGCCAGCCCTGGAGGGGCAGGACGTGCAACTAATGAAAAACTGTTTTTT